A selection of T cell receptor beta chains follows, all from one sample in a study of human T cells and chemical hapten exposure. TCRdb processed the RACE reads anew with MiXCR; each CDR3 protein has one entry. Of about 110,000 distinct CDR3 sequences detected, less than 15% appear once; the ten largest clones hold 1.5% to 2%. Sequenced material: whole blood, taken in connection with sensitization to the hapten diphenylcyclopropenone (DPC). These receptors were collected from a woman between 45 and 60 years old with alopecia areata. Some clones in this sample may be carry-over from other donors' samples. The CDR3 runs from the conserved cysteine through the conserved F or W. D genes are given only for firm matches. Some rows mark clone size as missing; the rest say once, few, many or name a class of expanded clone.

CDR3 protein	CDR3 DNA	V gene	J gene	clone size	D gene
CASSPGGGRGDTQYF	TGTGCTAGCAGCCCAGGAGGGGGACGGGGGGATACGCAGTATTTT	TRBV7-7	TRBJ2-3	-	-
CASCPPVEYCEQYF	TGTGCCAGCTGCCCCCCGGTGGAGTACTGCGAGCAGTACTTC	TRBV28	TRBJ2-7	few	-
CASSFTMGRIGQETQYF	TGTGCCAGCAGCTTCACGATGGGCAGGATCGGCCAAGAGACCCAGTACTTC	TRBV7-9	TRBJ2-5	few	-
CASSPLSLRDRSSYEQYF	TGTGCCAGCTCACCACTCTCGCTCCGGGACAGGAGCTCCTACGAGCAGTACTTC	TRBV18	TRBJ2-7	few	TRBD1
CASRGQGRADTQYF	TGTGCCAGCAGAGGACAGGGTCGCGCAGATACGCAGTATTTT	TRBV12-3/TRBV12-4	TRBJ2-3	-	TRBD1
CASSHPSLAGSRELFF	TGTGCCAGCAGCCACCCGTCGCTAGCGGGTTCCAGGGAGCTGTTTTTT	TRBV6-2/TRBV6-3	TRBJ2-2	-	TRBD2
CASSPRLGGLSQETQYF	TGTGCCAGCAGCCCGCGCCTGGGGGGGCTCTCACAAGAGACCCAGTACTTC	TRBV4-2	TRBJ2-5	-	-
CASSRDRGPYGYTF	TGTGCCAGCAGCCGCGACAGGGGCCCCTATGGCTACACCTTC	TRBV11-2	TRBJ1-2	-	TRBD1
CASSLWGRGTDTQYF	TGTGCCAGCAGTTTGTGGGGTAGGGGCACAGATACGCAGTATTTT	TRBV28	TRBJ2-3	many	-
CASSGGTGNYGYTF	TGTGCCAGCAGCGGCGGGACAGGAAACTATGGCTACACCTTC	TRBV7-6	TRBJ1-2	-	TRBD1
CASRDSSTDTQYF	TGTGCCAGCCGGGACAGTAGCACAGATACGCAGTATTTT	TRBV6-2/TRBV6-3	TRBJ2-3	many	TRBD1
CASSQDPTDRGRNGYTF	TGTGCCAGCAGCCAAGACCCGACCGACAGGGGGCGGAATGGCTACACCTTC	TRBV4-2	TRBJ1-2	-	TRBD1
CASSQERGSTDTQYF	TGTGCCAGCAGCCAAGAGCGGGGGAGCACAGATACGCAGTATTTT	TRBV4-2	TRBJ2-3	many	TRBD2
CASSSGGVYEQYF	TGCGCCAGCAGCTCGGGCGGGGTCTACGAGCAGTACTTC	TRBV5-1	TRBJ2-7	-	-
CASSLKVPGARGTEAFF	TGTGCCAGCAGCCTAAAAGTCCCGGGAGCCCGGGGCACTGAAGCTTTCTTT	TRBV11-2	TRBJ1-1	many	-
CASSGGRTLQFF	TGTGCCAGCAGCGGAGGGAGGACCCTTCAGTTCTTC	TRBV7-2	TRBJ2-1	-	-
CSARVNRAVNQPQHF	TGCAGTGCTAGGGTCAACAGGGCCGTCAATCAGCCCCAGCATTTT	TRBV20-1	TRBJ1-5	-	-
CASSLARIRLAGRNEQFF	TGTGCCAGCAGCTTAGCGAGGATCCGGCTAGCGGGGCGCAATGAGCAGTTCTTC	TRBV7-2	TRBJ2-1	many	TRBD2
CASSLPLQETQYF	TGCGCCAGCAGTCTTCCACTCCAAGAGACCCAGTACTTC	TRBV5-1	TRBJ2-5	few	-
CASDGQGYEQYF	TGTGCCAGCGATGGACAGGGGTACGAGCAGTACTTC	TRBV28	TRBJ2-7	-	TRBD1
CASSFFPRTGYINEQYF	TGTGCCAGCAGCTTTTTTCCTCGGACAGGGTATATCAACGAGCAGTACTTC	TRBV5-6	TRBJ2-7	-	TRBD1
CSARNRGNFNQAQHF	TGCAGTGCCCGAAACAGGGGGAATTTTAATCAGGCCCAGCATTTT	TRBV20-1	TRBJ1-5	many	TRBD1
CASSLVGSGRKNEQFF	TGCGCCAGCAGCTTGGTAGGTAGCGGGAGGAAGAATGAGCAGTTCTTC	TRBV5-1	TRBJ2-1	-	TRBD2
CASSQDWLAGGLAKNIQYF	TGTGCCAGCAGCCAAGATTGGCTAGCGGGAGGCTTAGCCAAAAACATTCAGTACTTC	TRBV4-2	TRBJ2-4	-	TRBD2
CASSLSSYNSPLHF	TGTGCCAGCAGTTTAAGCTCCTATAATTCACCCCTCCACTTT	TRBV28	TRBJ1-6	many	-
CVTIAGAYEQYF	TGTGTCACCATAGCGGGAGCCTACGAGCAGTACTTC	TRBV6-1	TRBJ2-7	-	TRBD2
CSVVSPGNTIYF	TGCAGCGTTGTATCCCCCGGAAACACCATATATTTT	TRBV29-1	TRBJ1-3	many	-
CASSFSGSGDEQYF	TGTGCCAGCAGCTTTAGCGGGAGTGGCGACGAGCAGTACTTC	TRBV11-2	TRBJ2-7	-	TRBD2
CASSLPGQGGGGANVLTF	TGTGCCAGCAGTTTACCGGGACAGGGTGGTGGTGGGGCCAACGTCCTGACTTTC	TRBV28	TRBJ2-6	many	TRBD1
CSVLAASSYEQYF	TGCAGCGTGCTGGCAGCCAGCTCCTACGAGCAGTACTTC	TRBV29-1	TRBJ2-7	many	-
CASSPTTDNTEAFF	TGTGCCAGCAGCCCTACGACCGATAACACTGAAGCTTTCTTT	TRBV5-4	TRBJ1-1	many	-
CASSQSLVDGELFF	TGCGCCAGCAGTCAGAGCCTTGTGGACGGGGAGCTGTTTTTT	TRBV23-1	TRBJ2-2	-	-
CASSYGPEQYF	TGTGCCAGCAGTTACGGGCCCGAGCAGTACTTC	TRBV6-5	TRBJ2-7	-	-